The 9 T cell receptor beta chains presented below share a single source sample, sequenced in a study of T cell changes during pregnancy in multiple sclerosis. Here immunoSEQ multiplex PCR was the method, and the copy in TCRdb shows in-frame clones only, minus some. This sample yields under 80,000 clones, of which approximately 89% are seen a single time; almost 1.5% belongs to the top ten. The specimen was peripheral blood, collected in the second trimester of pregnancy. The receptors were sampled from a female donor with multiple sclerosis, enrolled in a pregnancy study.

A few counts support this clone. The chain has TRBV7-9 and TRBJ1-2; D is unresolved. Trimming stripped 6 bases from V and 7 bases from J, with 9 bases between. The CDR3 spans 11 residues. The germline V gene encodes CDR1 SEHNR and CDR2 FQNEAQ (reference sequence). For the CDR3, the DNA is TGTGCCAGCAGTTGGTCCGGTGGCTACACCTTC. This translates into CASSWSGGYTF.

This chain joins TRBV7-9 and TRBJ2-7; 7 positions match TRBD1. The CDR3 length is 13 residues. Germline-derived CDR1 and CDR2 are SEHNR and FQNEAQ (reference sequence). V shed 2 bases, J shed 2 bases, and the junction held 0 bases outside the gene matches. The CDR3 reads CASSLQGAYEQYF. Here the CDR3 DNA reads TGTGCCAGCAGCTTACAGGGGGCCTACGAGCAGTACTTC.

Of note for this clone: The same CDR3 also results from other DNA sequences found in this sample. The chain combines TRBV6-5 with TRBJ1-1; 7 nucleotides line up with TRBD1. The CDR3 runs to 13 residues. Looked up from germline, CDR1 is MNHEY and CDR2 is SVGAGI. With 6 bases clipped from V and 1 base from J, the junction kept 2 bases outside the gene matches. CDR3 DNA sequence: TGTGCCAGCAGACGACAGGGGAACACTGAAGCTTTCTTT. Protein: CASRRQGNTEAFF.

The chain joins TRBV4-3 to TRBJ1-4; 7 bases line up with TRBD1. CDR1 is LGHNA, CDR2 YSLEER, per germline. The CDR3 consists of 13 residues. After removal of 6 bases from V and 7 bases from J, the junction contained 5 bases not matched to a gene. For the CDR3, the DNA is TGCGCCAGCAGGTCAGGGGGAAGTGAAAAACTGTTTTTT. Amino acid sequence: CASRSGGSEKLFF.

The chain is built from TRBV11-2 and TRBJ1-1; D perhaps matches TRBD1 (6 bases). CDR3 length equals 12 residues. V lost 4 bases to trimming and J lost 7 bases, with 10 bases between them. Germline values: CDR1 SGHAT, CDR2 FQNNGV. CDR3 DNA sequence: TGTGCCAGCAGCTCAGACAGGTTTGAAGCTTTCTTT. Its protein is CASSSDRFEAFF.

This clone occurred once. The rearrangement links TRBV11-1 to TRBJ2-7; D gene uncertain. Germline CDR1 SGHAT, CDR2 FQDESV (reference sequence). CDR3 length: 15 residues. With 0 bases removed from V and 6 bases from J, the gap between germline ends came to 15 bases. The chain's CDR3 is CASSLAPGPPPEQYF. CDR3 nucleotide sequence: TGTGCCAGCAGCTTAGCGCCAGGCCCACCACCCGAGCAGTACTTC.

The V gene is TRBV18, the J gene TRBJ1-2; TRBD1 matches at 7 bases. CDR3 length equals 15 residues. Germline-derived CDR1 and CDR2 are KGHSH and LQKENI. V dropped 3 bases and J dropped 1; count of bases not matched to a gene: 5. This CDR3 is CASSPPGQSNYGYTF. The CDR3 DNA is TGTGCCAGCTCACCGCCGGGACAGAGTAACTATGGCTACACCTTC.

Details on this clone: Other DNA sequences in this sample translate to the same CDR3. The rearrangement joins TRBV7-9 to TRBJ1-2; the D gene is possibly TRBD1 (5 bases). The V gene's germline CDR1 is SEHNR and CDR2 FQNEAQ (reference sequence). The length of the CDR3 is 13 residues. V was clipped by 1 base and J by 2 bases, with 5 bases between them. CDR3 loop: CASSLGQNYGYTF. CDR3 nucleotide sequence: TGTGCCAGCAGCTTAGGACAGAACTATGGCTACACCTTC.

The chain joins TRBV5-6 to TRBJ2-3; 9 bases align to TRBD2. The CDR3 extends over 15 amino acids. CDR1 and CDR2 from the germline V gene are SGHDT and YYEEEE. With 1 base clipped from V and 6 bases from J, the junction kept 6 bases outside the gene matches. This CDR3 reads CASSLPAGGFDTQYF. The CDR3 bases are TGTGCCAGCAGCTTGCCGGCGGGAGGGTTCGATACGCAGTATTTT.